A single sample gave rise to the 20 T cell receptor beta chains below, sequenced in a study of OX40 agonist ivuxolimab in advanced cancers. Assay used: immunoSEQ multiplex PCR; TCRdb lists only in-frame clones, some missing. The sample holds some 100,000 clones, 70% to 90% seen once. Sequenced material: CD4+ or CD8+ T cells sorted from blood, taken in a trial of the OX40 agonist ivuxolimab. These receptors originate from an adult with an advanced solid tumor such as melanoma, head and neck, liver or kidney cancer.

V gene TRBV7-3 combines with J gene TRBJ2-7, with 8 bases matching TRBD2. V trimming: 5 bases; J trimming: 4 bases; junction bases outside the gene matches: 10. The CDR3 contains 15 residues. Germline V lookup: CDR1 SGHTA, CDR2 FQGTGA. The CDR3 nucleotides are TGTGCCAGCAGCCGTGGAGCGGGAGTGGGGTACGAGCAGTACTTC. This sequence encodes CASSRGAGVGYEQYF.

The chain is built from TRBV21-1 and TRBJ2-7. TRBV21-1 corresponds to a pseudogene. This CDR3 has 13 amino acids. The CDR3 spells CASSNRRYYEQYF. DNA for the CDR3: TGTGCCAGCAGCAACCGACGGTACTACGAGCAGTACTTC.

V gene TRBV6-5 combines with J gene TRBJ1-6; a weak D match, TRBD1 (5 bases). The CDR3 covers 15 residues. Germline CDR1 MNHEY, CDR2 SVGAGI. V lost 5 bases and J lost 8, with 16 bases in between. The CDR3 loop is CASSPRGGGDSPLHF. CDR3 sequence (DNA): TGTGCCAGCAGTCCGCGGGGGGGTGGGGATTCACCCCTCCACTTT.

The chain has TRBV11-3 and TRBJ2-1; D call uncertain. CDR1 and CDR2 from the germline V gene are SGHNT and YENEEA. Trimming removed 5 bases at V and 9 bases at J, with 14 bases between. The CDR3 is 13 residues long. CDR3 loop: CASSQTRTGEQFF. In nucleotides, the CDR3 is TGTGCCAGCAGCCAGACCCGTACCGGTGAGCAGTTCTTC.

J is TRBJ1-2 and V is TRBV5-6; D possibly corresponds to TRBD1 (5 bases). Trimming removed 3 bases from V and 4 bases from J, with 13 bases in between. The CDR3 consists of 14 residues. Germline V CDR1 and CDR2: SGHDT, YYEEEE. DNA of the CDR3: TGTGCCAGCAGCTGGGGGACTGCTGGCTATGGCTACACCTTC. It codes for CASSWGTAGYGYTF.

The chain employs TRBV10-3 and TRBJ2-5; D gene ambiguous. Between the trimmed V and J ends, which lost 10 bases and 3 bases, there was a span of 15 bases. There are 13 residues in the CDR3. CDR1 is ENHRY, CDR2 SYGVKD, per germline. The CDR3 is CATYDGVKETQYF. For the CDR3, the DNA is TGTGCCACCTACGATGGGGTGAAAGAGACCCAGTACTTC.

The chain employs TRBV14 and TRBJ2-3; D not resolved. Germline assignment: CDR1 SGHDN and CDR2 FVKESK. V was pared by 10 bases and J by 3 bases, with 11 bases between. The CDR3 has 12 amino acids. CDR3 protein: CATGPSTDTQYF. The CDR3 DNA follows: TGTGCCACCGGCCCCTCGACAGATACGCAGTATTTT.

This sequence joins TRBV11-1 and TRBJ2-1; the match to TRBD2 covers 9 bases. Germline CDR1 SGHAT, CDR2 FQDESV (reference sequence). Losses at the gene ends were 3 bases for V and 16 bases for J; bases not matched to a gene: 10. This CDR3 is built from 13 residues. The CDR3 spells CASSLAFSGSPFF. The CDR3 nucleotides are TGTGCCAGCAGCTTGGCATTTAGCGGGAGTCCTTTCTTC.

The chain links TRBV7-2 to TRBJ2-4; 8 bases are a match to TRBD2. CDR1 SGHTA and CDR2 FQGNSA come from the germline V gene. This CDR3 is built from 18 residues. V was clipped by 1 base and J by 2 bases; unmatched bases: 10. The CDR3 sequence is CASSLGASGPPPKNIQYF. For the CDR3, the DNA is TGTGCCAGCAGCTTAGGGGCTAGCGGGCCCCCGCCCAAAAACATTCAGTACTTC. Complete variable domain (other parts from reference TRBV7-2 and TRBJ2-4): GAGVSQSPSNKVTEKGKDVELRCDPISGHTALYWYRQSLGQGLEFLIYFQGNSAPDKSGLPSDRFSAERTGGSVSTLTIQRTQQEDSAVYLCASSLGASGPPPKNIQYFGAGTRLSVL.

The chain couples TRBV15 to TRBJ2-1; 8 bases are shared with TRBD2. V lost 4 bases and J lost 6; bases outside the gene matches: 14. The CDR3 loop spans 17 amino acids. Germline V CDR1 and CDR2: LNHNV, YYDKDF (reference sequence). The chain's CDR3 is CATSKPLGAGGGNEQFF. CDR3 in DNA: TGTGCCACCAGCAAACCCCTAGGGGCGGGAGGTGGCAATGAGCAGTTCTTC.

The chain is built from TRBV19 and TRBJ1-2, with D uncertain. The germline CDR1 and CDR2 sequences are LNHDA and SQIVND (reference sequence). Trimming shortened V by 3 bases and J by 4 bases, and 12 bases separated the two germline ends. The CDR3 runs to 14 residues. The CDR3 loop is CASSIGGIGYGYTF. CDR3 bases: TGTGCCAGTAGTATTGGAGGTATTGGCTATGGCTACACCTTC.

J is TRBJ1-4 and V is TRBV2, with D uncertain. CDR1 and CDR2 (germline): SNHLY, FYNNEI. CDR3 length: 13 residues. V was shortened by 10 bases and J by 6 bases, with 15 bases between the two germline ends. The CDR3 coding sequence is TGTGCCACCACCTTGAAGGTAGATGAAAAACTGTTTTTT. Translated: CATTLKVDEKLFF.

The chain recombines TRBV19 with TRBJ2-7; 13 bases fit TRBD2. Germline V gene lookup returns CDR1 LNHDA and CDR2 SQIVND (reference sequence). V trimming: 5 bases; J trimming: 0 bases; junction bases outside the gene matches: 7. The CDR3 runs to 17 residues. The CDR3 DNA sequence: TGTGCCAGTAGTTCAAGGACTAGCGGGAGAAGCTCCTACGAGCAGTACTTC. Protein: CASSSRTSGRSSYEQYF.

The V and J genes are TRBV28 and TRBJ2-5; the D gene is possibly TRBD1 (6 bases). V was shortened by 4 bases and J by 14 bases, with 17 bases between the two germline ends. This CDR3 spans 12 amino acids. Per germline, CDR1 MDHEN and CDR2 SYDVKM. The CDR3 spells CASSSGDGYPYF. The CDR3 DNA reads as TGTGCCAGCAGTTCAGGGGATGGGTACCCCTACTTC.

The chain couples TRBV18 to TRBJ2-3; D assignment may be TRBD1 or TRBD2 (6 bases each). This CDR3 region has 16 residues. Trimming took 3 bases from V and 8 from J, leaving 21 bases between them. Germline V lookup: CDR1 KGHSH, CDR2 LQKENI. The CDR3 sequence: CASSPPSTGGGGTQYF. The DNA for the CDR3 is TGTGCCAGCTCACCCCCAAGCACCGGTGGAGGGGGTACGCAGTATTTT.

This clone was seen a single time. A much bigger clone sits one base away, suggesting this may be a read error. This sequence joins TRBV11-2 and TRBJ1-1, with 9 bases aligning to TRBD1. The CDR3 sequence is 16 residues long. Germline V gives CDR1 SGHAT, CDR2 FQNNGV. The V gene end was trimmed by 4 bases and the J gene end by 0 bases; junction bases not matched to a gene: 6. CDR3 sequence: CASSSGQGMMNTEAFF. The CDR3 nucleotides are TGTGCCAGCAGCTCGGGACAGGGTATGATGAACACTGAAGCTTTCTTT.

V gene TRBV28 combines with J gene TRBJ1-2; TRBD1 aligns across 7 bases. The CDR3 spans 15 residues. The J segment lost 5 bases and the V segment lost 4 bases, leaving 10 bases of the junction unmatched. Germline CDR1 reads MDHEN; CDR2 reads SYDVKM. Here the CDR3 reads CASSYFPGTAYGYTF. CDR3 in DNA: TGTGCCAGCAGTTACTTCCCTGGGACAGCATATGGCTACACCTTC.

The chain joins TRBV5-8 to TRBJ1-1, with D perhaps TRBD1 (6 bases). The CDR3 has 14 amino acids. Germline V gene sequence: CDR1 SGHTS, CDR2 YDEGEE. Trimming left V 4 bases short and J 1 base short, with 11 bases between. The CDR3 loop reads CASSTGQPNTEAFF. Here the CDR3 DNA reads TGTGCCAGCAGCACTGGACAGCCGAACACTGAAGCTTTCTTT.

The CDR3 spells CATRGLLSYEQYF. DNA of the CDR3: TGTGCCACCAGGGGCCTGCTCTCCTACGAGCAGTACTTC. The gene calls are TRBV19 and TRBJ2-7; weak D call: TRBD1 (6 bases). The CDR3 has 13 amino acids. CDR1 and CDR2 (germline): LNHDA, SQIVND (reference sequence). The V end was cut by 10 bases, the J end by 0 bases, with 13 bases between.

CDR3 region: CASSIGENYGYTF. The CDR3 nucleotides read TGTGCCAGTAGTATAGGAGAGAACTATGGCTACACCTTC. The genes are TRBV19 and TRBJ1-2; D is unresolved. This CDR3 is built from 13 residues. Trimming shortened V by 1 base and J by 2 bases, and 5 bases separated the two germline ends. CDR1 and CDR2 from the germline V gene are LNHDA and SQIVND (reference sequence).